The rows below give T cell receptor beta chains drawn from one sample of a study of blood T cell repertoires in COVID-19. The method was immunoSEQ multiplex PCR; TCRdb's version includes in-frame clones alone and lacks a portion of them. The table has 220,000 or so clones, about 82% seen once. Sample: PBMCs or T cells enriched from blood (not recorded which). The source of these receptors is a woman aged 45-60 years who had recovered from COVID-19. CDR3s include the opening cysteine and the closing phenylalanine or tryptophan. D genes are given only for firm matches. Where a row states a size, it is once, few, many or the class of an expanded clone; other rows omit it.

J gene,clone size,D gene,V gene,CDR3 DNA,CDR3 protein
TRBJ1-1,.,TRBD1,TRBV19,TGTGCCAGTAGTTCCGGCGGGACAGGAGAACAAGCTTTCTTT,CASSSGGTGEQAFF
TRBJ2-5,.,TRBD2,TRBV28,TGTGCCAGCAGTTTTCCGCTAGCGGGTCTCCAAGAGACCCAGTACTTC,CASSFPLAGLQETQYF
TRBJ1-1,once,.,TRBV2,TGTGCCAGCACGGATGGACAGCTAGATTTTGAAGCTTTCTTT,CASTDGQLDFEAFF
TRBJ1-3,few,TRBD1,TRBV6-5,TGTGCCAGCAGTTACGGCAGGGGGCTCGGGGGAAACACCATATATTTT,CASSYGRGLGGNTIYF
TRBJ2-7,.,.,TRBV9,TGTGCCAGCAGCGTAGAAGGGGGTTCCTACGAGCAGTACTTC,CASSVEGGSYEQYF
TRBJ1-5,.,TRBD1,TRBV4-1,TGCGCCAGCAGCCAGGGTACAGGGGGAACCGGGAATCAGCCCCAGCATTTT,CASSQGTGGTGNQPQHF
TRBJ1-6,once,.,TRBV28,TGTGCCAGCACCGTTAGGGGTTATAATTCACCCCTCCACTTT,CASTVRGYNSPLHF
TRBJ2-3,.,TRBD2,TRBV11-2,TGTGCCAGCAGCTTAGATCCCTTAGCGGGAGGGCCCACAGATACGCAGTATTTT,CASSLDPLAGGPTDTQYF
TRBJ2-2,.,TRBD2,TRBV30,TGTGCCTGGAGCCTGACGGGGGGACGGGAGCTGTTTTTT,CAWSLTGGRELFF
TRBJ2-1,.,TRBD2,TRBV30,TGTGCCTGGAGTGTCCTCCTAGCGGGGGGCCCTACCGAGCAGTTCTTC,CAWSVLLAGGPTEQFF
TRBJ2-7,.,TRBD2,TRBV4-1,TGCGCCAGCAGCGACTGGACTAGCGGGAGTCTGTACTTC,CASSDWTSGSLYF
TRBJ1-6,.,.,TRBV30,TGTGCCTGGAGTGATTATCCGGGAAATTCACCCCTCCACTTT,CAWSDYPGNSPLHF
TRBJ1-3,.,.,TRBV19,TGTGCCAGTAGTATACAGGGCGATGCTGGAAACACCATATATTTT,CASSIQGDAGNTIYF
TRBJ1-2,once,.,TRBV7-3,TGTGCCAGCAGCTTAGCACCTCCCGGGGACTATGGCTACACCTTC,CASSLAPPGDYGYTF
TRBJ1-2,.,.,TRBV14,TGTGCCAGCAGCCAAGCGGCCCTGCGGATACATGGCTACACCTTC,CASSQAALRIHGYTF
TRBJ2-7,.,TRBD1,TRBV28,TGTGCCAGCAGTTTATGGGGGACAGGGGGCGACTACGAGCAGTACTTC,CASSLWGTGGDYEQYF
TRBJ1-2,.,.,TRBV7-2,TGTGCCAGCAGCTTGGCAGGAAACTATGGCTACACCTTC,CASSLAGNYGYTF
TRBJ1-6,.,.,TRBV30,TGTGCCTGGAGTGTAAGGCAGGGATCACCCCTCCACTTT,CAWSVRQGSPLHF
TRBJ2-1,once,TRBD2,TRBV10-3,TGTGCCATCAGTGGGAGAGGGGAGAGCGGGAGGGGGGATGAGCAGTTCTTC,CAISGRGESGRGDEQFF
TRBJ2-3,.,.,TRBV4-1,TGCGCCAGCAGCCAGCAGGGGAGGCAGTATTTT,CASSQQGRQYF
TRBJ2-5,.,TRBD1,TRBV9,TGTGCCAGCAGCCCACAGGGACAGGGGGCGCGGGAGACCCAGTACTTC,CASSPQGQGARETQYF
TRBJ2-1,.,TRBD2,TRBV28,TGTGCCAGCAGTTTACGGACTAGCGGCCCCTACCGCGATGAGCAGTTCTTC,CASSLRTSGPYRDEQFF
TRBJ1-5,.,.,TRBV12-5,TGTGCTAGTGGACAAGAGGGACTGCCTAATCAGCCCCAGCATTTT,CASGQEGLPNQPQHF
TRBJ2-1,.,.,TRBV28,TGTGCCAGCAGATCGGGAGCGGACTCCTACAATGAGCAGTTCTTC,CASRSGADSYNEQFF
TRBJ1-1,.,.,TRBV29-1,TGCAGCGTTGAGCCAGTTCTGAACACTGAAGCTTTCTTT,CSVEPVLNTEAFF
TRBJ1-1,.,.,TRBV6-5,TGTGCCAGCCGATACAACCGGAACAGTGAAGCTTTCTTT,CASRYNRNSEAFF
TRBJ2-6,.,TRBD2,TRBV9,TGTGCCAGCAGCGTTTCGTCGATGGGCGGGAGGGGCTCTGGGGCCAACGTCCTGACTTTC,CASSVSSMGGRGSGANVLTF